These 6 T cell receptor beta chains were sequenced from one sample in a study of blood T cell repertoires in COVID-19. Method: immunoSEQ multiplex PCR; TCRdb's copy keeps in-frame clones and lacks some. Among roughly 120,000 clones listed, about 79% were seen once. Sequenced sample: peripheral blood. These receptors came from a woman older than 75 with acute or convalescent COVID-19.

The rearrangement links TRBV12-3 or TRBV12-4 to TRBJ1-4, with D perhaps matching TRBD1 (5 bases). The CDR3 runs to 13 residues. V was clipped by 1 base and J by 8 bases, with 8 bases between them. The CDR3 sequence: CASSLDRHEKLFF. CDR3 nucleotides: TGTGCCAGCAGTTTAGACAGGCACGAAAAACTGTTTTTT.

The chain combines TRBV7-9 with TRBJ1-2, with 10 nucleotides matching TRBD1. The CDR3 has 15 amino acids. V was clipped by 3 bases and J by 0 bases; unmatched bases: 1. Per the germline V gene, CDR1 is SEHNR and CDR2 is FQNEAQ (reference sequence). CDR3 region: CASSFGQGANYGYTF. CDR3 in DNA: TGTGCCAGCAGCTTTGGACAGGGGGCTAACTATGGCTACACCTTC. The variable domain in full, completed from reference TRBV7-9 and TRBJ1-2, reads DTGVSQNPRHKITKRGQNVTFRCDPISEHNRLYWYRQTLGQGPEFLTYFQNEAQLEKSRLLSDRFSAERPKGSFSTLEIQRTEQGDSAMYLCASSFGQGANYGYTFGSGTRLTVV.

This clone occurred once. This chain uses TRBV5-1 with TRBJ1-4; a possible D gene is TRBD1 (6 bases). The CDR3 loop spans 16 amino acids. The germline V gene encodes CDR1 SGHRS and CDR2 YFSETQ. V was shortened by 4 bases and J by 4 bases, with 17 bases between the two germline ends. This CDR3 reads CASSVNPTGINEKLFF. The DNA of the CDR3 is TGCGCCAGCAGCGTAAACCCTACAGGGATTAATGAAAAACTGTTTTTT.

The CDR3, as DNA: TGTGCCAGCAGCTTTCCTGGACAGGGGGCCGATGGCTACACCTTC. Its translation is CASSFPGQGADGYTF. This rearrangement joins TRBV11-2 to TRBJ1-2; 11 nucleotides line up with TRBD1. Germline values: CDR1 SGHAT, CDR2 FQNNGV. Losses at the gene ends were 3 bases for V and 6 bases for J; bases not matched to a gene: 6. The CDR3 runs to 15 residues.

For the CDR3, the DNA is TGCGCCAGCAGCCAAGGGTGGGGACAGGGGGCTTATGGCTACACCTTC. This sequence encodes CASSQGWGQGAYGYTF. This sequence joins TRBV4-3 and TRBJ1-2; TRBD1 matches at 12 bases. This CDR3 is 16 amino acids long. The germline CDR1 and CDR2 sequences are LGHNA and YSLEER. V trimming: 1 base; J trimming: 5 bases; junction bases outside the gene matches: 5.

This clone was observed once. Written as DNA, the CDR3 is TGCGCCAGCAGCCAACATTCCGGACAGGGGACTGAAGCTTTCTTT. Amino acids: CASSQHSGQGTEAFF. This chain uses TRBV4-3 with TRBJ1-1, with TRBD1 identical over 9 bases. J lost 5 bases, V lost 2 bases, and 6 bases had no gene match. CDR1 is LGHNA and CDR2 is YSLEER in the germline V gene. The CDR3 is made up of 15 amino acids.